This TCR beta chain was profiled in a study of shared clonotypes between healthy human individuals. This clone was observed a single time. CDR3 length: 14 amino acids. Trimming pared 2 bases from V and 1 base from J, leaving 9 bases between. The V gene's germline CDR1 is MNHEY and CDR2 SVGAGI. Assay: immunoSEQ multiplex PCR; the TCRdb copy retains only in-frame clones and omits some. The sample consists of over a million clones, approximately 98.5% of them appearing once. Specimen: naive CD4+ T cells sorted from blood. Subset: CD45RA+ positively selected. The source is a man aged 30-40 years in good health. The chain has TRBV6-5 and TRBJ2-7; D is possibly TRBD1 (6 bases). DNA for the CDR3: TGTGCCAGCAGTTACCCCGGACAGTCCTACGAGCAGTACTTC. It encodes CASSYPGQSYEQYF.